Detailed here is one TCR beta chain. The sample originates from a study of memory CD4+ T cells and cytomegalovirus serostatus. J gave up 3 bases and V 5 bases, and 9 bases lay outside the gene matches. The CDR3 totals 16 residues. Germline values: CDR1 LNHDA, CDR2 SQIVND (reference sequence). Produced via immunoSEQ multiplex PCR; TCRdb's table is partial and in-frame only. Seen here are approximately 40,000 clones, about three quarters observed once, and the top ten hold approximately 0.55%. The sort gate was single viable CD3+CD4+CD8-CD45RO+ cells for memory CD4+ T cells. The chain is built from TRBV19 and TRBJ2-1; 8 bases map to TRBD2. Sequencing was carried out using memory CD4+ T cells from blood. The TCR originated in an adult in good health and CMV-seronegative. CDR3: CASSPLKAGVYNEQFF. DNA of the CDR3: TGTGCCAGTAGTCCGCTTAAAGCGGGGGTCTACAATGAGCAGTTCTTC.